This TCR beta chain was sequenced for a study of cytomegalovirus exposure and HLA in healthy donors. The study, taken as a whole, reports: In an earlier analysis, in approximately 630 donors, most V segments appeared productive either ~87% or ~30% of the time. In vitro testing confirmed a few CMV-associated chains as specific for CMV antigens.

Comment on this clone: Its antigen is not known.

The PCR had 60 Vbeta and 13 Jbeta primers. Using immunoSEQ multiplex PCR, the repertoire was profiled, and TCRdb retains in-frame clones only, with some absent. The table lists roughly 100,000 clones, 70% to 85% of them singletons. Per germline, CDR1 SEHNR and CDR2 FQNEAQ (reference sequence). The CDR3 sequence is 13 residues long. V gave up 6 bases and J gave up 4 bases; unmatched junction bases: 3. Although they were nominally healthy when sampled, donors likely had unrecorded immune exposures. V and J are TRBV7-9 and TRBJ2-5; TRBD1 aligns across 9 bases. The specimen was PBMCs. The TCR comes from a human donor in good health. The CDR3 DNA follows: TGTGCCAGCAGTCAGACAGGGGGAGAGACCCAGTACTTC. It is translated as CASSQTGGETQYF.